This entry concerns a single T cell receptor beta chain. It lacks a known antigen. Base qualities are not at hand, and no much larger clone is one base apart. From the cysteine up to the phenylalanine, the CDR3 has a length of 15 residues. The read is trimmed to its CDR3 DNA, 45 bases read in frame from base 1. V gives up 4 bases and J gives up 3 bases, and the segment between their germline ends measures 16 bases. The germline V gene (reference sequence) specifies SEHNR as CDR1 and FQNEAQ as CDR2. To sequence the TCRbeta CDR3 region, genomic DNA was isolated from the sorted cells. The immunoSEQ Assay was used to sequence the TCRbeta CDR3 regions. TCRdb limited this immuneACCESS table to in-frame rearrangements with V and J called. A share of clones is missing; checked studies link under half to unresolved V genes, and the rest is unexplained. For this sample the table gives about 30,000 clones, of which roughly 80% were detected only once. The ten largest clones represent 20% to 25% of the sample.

Patients with a history of autoimmune disease or receiving systemic immunosuppression were excluded from the trial. Peripheral blood for TCR sequencing was collected from all dose cohorts at baseline, on cycle 4 day 1, and on cycle 7 day 1. The samples were taken from a phase I, first-in-human, multicenter, open-label dose-escalation trial of ivuxolimab. Adults with locally advanced or metastatic melanoma, renal cell, hepatocellular, or head and neck squamous cell carcinoma were enrolled in the trial. Before TCR sequencing, CD4+ T cells and CD8+ T cells were sorted from peripheral blood as separate populations. This entry belongs to a study of OX40 agonist ivuxolimab in advanced cancers. In the study overall: Ivuxolimab was an agonistic, fully human IgG2 monoclonal antibody directed against OX40 (CD134), a costimulatory receptor. Peripheral TCRbeta sequencing was intended to test whether TCR sequence diversity was altered and clonal T-cell expansion was caused by ivuxolimab. Patients were allowed to have had prior anti-PD-1, anti-PD-L1 or anti-CTLA-4 therapy, and around 40% of the dose-escalation patients had previously received checkpoint inhibitors. Intravenous ivuxolimab was administered to patients every 2 weeks at six dose levels: 0.01, 0.1, 0.3, 1.5, 3 and 10 mg/kg. A male proportion of about 79% and a mean age of approximately 62 years, ranging from about 23 to 90, were recorded for the dose-escalation cohort. Three dose-escalation patients achieved partial responses, one with hepatocellular carcinoma and two with cutaneous melanoma. Of the approximately 54 dose-escalation patients, hepatocellular carcinoma was present in about 20, melanoma in approximately 15, renal cell carcinoma in 9 and head and neck cancer in 9. The monotherapy dose-escalation portion (N ≈ 57 patients) of the phase I ivuxolimab trial is reported in the paper. The paper's findings and limits, for the study overall: Low levels of normalized T-cell clonal expansion were also seen in some nonresponding patients. In the 0.1-3.0 mg/kg groups, partial responders were among the patients with the lowest normalized peripheral clonal expansion, particularly in CD8+ T cells. After ivuxolimab, expanded clones were on average more numerous among CD8+ T cells than among CD4+ T cells. Antigen specificity was not determined for the clonally expanded peripheral T cells. At doses of 0.1 to 3.0 mg/kg, clonal expansion of both CD4+ and CD8+ T cells in blood was seen between baseline and week 6.

The clonotype comes from an adult with an advanced solid tumor such as melanoma, head and neck, liver or kidney cancer. The starting material was CD4+ or CD8+ T cells sorted from blood, obtained in a trial of the OX40 agonist ivuxolimab. Recombination joined TRBV7-9 with TRBJ2-7, and possibly TRBD1, on 5 matching bases. The DNA sequence reads TGTGCCAGCAGCTCCAGGGCGGCCCTGGACTACGAGCAGTACTTC. It translates as CASSSRAALDYEQYF.